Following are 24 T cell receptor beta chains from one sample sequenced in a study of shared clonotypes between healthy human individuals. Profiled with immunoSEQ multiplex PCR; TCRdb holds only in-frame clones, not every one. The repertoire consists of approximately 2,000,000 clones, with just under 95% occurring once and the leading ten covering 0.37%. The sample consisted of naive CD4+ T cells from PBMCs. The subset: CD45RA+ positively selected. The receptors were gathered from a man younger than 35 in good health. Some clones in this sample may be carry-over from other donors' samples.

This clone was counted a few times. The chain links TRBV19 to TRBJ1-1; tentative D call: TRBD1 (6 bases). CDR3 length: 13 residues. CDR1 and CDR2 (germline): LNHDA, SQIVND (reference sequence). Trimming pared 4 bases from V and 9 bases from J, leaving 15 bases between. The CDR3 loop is CASSTYAGDKAFF. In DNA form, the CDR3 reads TGTGCCAGTAGTACCTACGCAGGGGACAAAGCTTTCTTT.

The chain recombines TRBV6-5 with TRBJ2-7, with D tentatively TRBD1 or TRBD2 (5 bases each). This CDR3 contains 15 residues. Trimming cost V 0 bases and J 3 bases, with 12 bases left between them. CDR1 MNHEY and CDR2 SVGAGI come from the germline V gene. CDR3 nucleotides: TGTGCCAGCAGTTACTCGTTGGGGACCAACTACGAGCAGTACTTC. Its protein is CASSYSLGTNYEQYF.

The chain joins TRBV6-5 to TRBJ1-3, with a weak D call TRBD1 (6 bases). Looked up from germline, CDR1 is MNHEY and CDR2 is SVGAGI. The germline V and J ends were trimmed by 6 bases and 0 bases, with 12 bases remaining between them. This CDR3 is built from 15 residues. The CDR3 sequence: CASRRDMNSGNTIYF. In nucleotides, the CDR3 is TGTGCCAGCAGGCGGGACATGAACTCTGGAAACACCATATATTTT.

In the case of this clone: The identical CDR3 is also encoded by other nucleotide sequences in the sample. The CDR3 bases are TGTGCCAGCAGTGGAGAAAGGGCGGAGACCCAGTACTTC. Its translation: CASSGERAETQYF. This chain uses TRBV2 with TRBJ2-5; no clear D gene. The V end was cut by 4 bases, the J end by 5 bases, with 11 bases between. CDR1 is SNHLY, CDR2 FYNNEI, per germline. CDR3 length: 13 residues.

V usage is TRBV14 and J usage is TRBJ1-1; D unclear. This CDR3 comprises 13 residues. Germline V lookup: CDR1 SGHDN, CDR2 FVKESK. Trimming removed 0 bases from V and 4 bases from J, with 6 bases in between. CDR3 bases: TGTGCCAGCAGCCAAGAATCCGTCACTGAAGCTTTCTTT. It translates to CASSQESVTEAFF. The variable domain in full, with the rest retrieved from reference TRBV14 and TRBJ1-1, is EAGVTQFPSHSVIEKGQTVTLRCDPISGHDNLYWYRRVMGKEIKFLLHFVKESKQDESGMPNNRFLAERTGGTYSTLKVQPAELEDSGVYFCASSQESVTEAFFGQGTRLTVV.

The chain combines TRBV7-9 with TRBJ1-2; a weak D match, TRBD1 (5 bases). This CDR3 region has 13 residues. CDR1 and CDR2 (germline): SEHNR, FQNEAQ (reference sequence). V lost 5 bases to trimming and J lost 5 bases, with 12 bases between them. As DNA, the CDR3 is TGTGCCAGCAGCGGTGGGACGGAATATGGCTACACCTTC. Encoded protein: CASSGGTEYGYTF.

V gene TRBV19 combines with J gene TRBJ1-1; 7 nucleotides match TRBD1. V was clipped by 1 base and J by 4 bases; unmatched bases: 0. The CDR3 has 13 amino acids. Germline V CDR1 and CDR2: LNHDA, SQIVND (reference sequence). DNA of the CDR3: TGTGCCAGTAGTATAGCAGGGGGCACTGAAGCTTTCTTT. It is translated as CASSIAGGTEAFF.

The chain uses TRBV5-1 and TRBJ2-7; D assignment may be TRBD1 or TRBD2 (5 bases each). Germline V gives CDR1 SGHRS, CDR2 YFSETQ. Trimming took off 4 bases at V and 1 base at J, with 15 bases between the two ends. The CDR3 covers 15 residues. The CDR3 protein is CASSPGGINSYEQYF. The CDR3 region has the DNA TGCGCCAGCAGCCCTGGGGGTATTAATTCCTACGAGCAGTACTTC.

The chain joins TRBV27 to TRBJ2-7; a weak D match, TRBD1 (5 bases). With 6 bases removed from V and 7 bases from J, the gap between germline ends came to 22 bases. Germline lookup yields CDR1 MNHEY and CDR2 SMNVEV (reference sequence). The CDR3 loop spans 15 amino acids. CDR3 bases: TGTGCCAGCAGACATGAAGGTCGTGCGACAGTGGAGCAGTACTTC. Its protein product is CASRHEGRATVEQYF.

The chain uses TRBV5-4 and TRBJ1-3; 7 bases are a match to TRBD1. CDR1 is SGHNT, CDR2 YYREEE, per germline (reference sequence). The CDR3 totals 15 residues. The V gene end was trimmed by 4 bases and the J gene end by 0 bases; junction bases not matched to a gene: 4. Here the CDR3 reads CASSPGTASGNTIYF. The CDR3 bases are TGTGCCAGCAGCCCCGGGACAGCCTCTGGAAACACCATATATTTT.

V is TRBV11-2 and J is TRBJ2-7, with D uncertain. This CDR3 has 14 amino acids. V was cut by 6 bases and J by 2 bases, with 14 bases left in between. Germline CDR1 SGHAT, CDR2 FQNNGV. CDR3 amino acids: CASRSDGRAYEQYF. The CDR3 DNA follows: TGTGCCAGCAGGTCCGATGGTCGGGCCTACGAGCAGTACTTC.

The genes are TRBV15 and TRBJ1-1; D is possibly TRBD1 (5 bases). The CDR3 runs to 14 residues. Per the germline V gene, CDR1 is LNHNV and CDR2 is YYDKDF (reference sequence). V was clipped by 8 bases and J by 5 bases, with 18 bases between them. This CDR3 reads CATRRGAGTTEAFF. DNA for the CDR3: TGTGCCACCCGCCGAGGAGCAGGGACGACTGAAGCTTTCTTT.

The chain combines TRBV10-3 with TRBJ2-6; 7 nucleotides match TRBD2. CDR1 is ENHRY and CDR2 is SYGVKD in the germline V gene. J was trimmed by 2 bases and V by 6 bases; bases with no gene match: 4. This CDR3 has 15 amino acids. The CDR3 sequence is CAIRGGITGANVLTF. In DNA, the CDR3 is TGTGCCATCAGGGGGGGGATTACTGGGGCCAACGTCCTGACTTTC.

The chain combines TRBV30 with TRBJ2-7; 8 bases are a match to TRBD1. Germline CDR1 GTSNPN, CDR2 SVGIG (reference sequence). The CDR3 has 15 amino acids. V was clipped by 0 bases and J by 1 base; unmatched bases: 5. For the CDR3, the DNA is TGTGCCTGGAGTGTTTGGGGACAGGCTTCCTACGAGCAGTACTTC. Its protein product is CAWSVWGQASYEQYF.

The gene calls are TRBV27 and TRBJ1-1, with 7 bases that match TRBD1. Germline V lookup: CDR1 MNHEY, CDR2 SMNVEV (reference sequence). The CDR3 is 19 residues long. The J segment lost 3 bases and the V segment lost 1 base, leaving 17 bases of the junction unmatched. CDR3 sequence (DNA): TGTGCCAGCAGTTTATTCGGCAGGTACCCGGGACAGACGTACACTGAAGCTTTCTTT. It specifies CASSLFGRYPGQTYTEAFF.

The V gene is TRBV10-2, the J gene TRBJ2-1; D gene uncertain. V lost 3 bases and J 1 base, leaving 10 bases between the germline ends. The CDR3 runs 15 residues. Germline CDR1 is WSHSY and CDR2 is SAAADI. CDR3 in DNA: TGCGCCAGCAGTGATAGCTCTGGGTCCTACAATGAGCAGTTCTTC. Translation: CASSDSSGSYNEQFF.

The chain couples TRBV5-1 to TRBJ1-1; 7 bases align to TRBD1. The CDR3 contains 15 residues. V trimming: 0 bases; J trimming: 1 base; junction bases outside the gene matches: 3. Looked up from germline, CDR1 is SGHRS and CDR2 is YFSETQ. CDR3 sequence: CASSLGRGWNTEAFF. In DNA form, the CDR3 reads TGCGCCAGCAGCTTGGGCAGGGGGTGGAACACTGAAGCTTTCTTT.

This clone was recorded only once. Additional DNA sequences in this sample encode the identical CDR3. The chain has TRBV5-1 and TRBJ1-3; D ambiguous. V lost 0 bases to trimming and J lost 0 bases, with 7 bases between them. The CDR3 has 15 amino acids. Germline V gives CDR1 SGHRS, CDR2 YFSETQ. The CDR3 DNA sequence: TGCGCCAGCAGCTTGGCGGGTGACTCTGGAAACACCATATATTTT. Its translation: CASSLAGDSGNTIYF.

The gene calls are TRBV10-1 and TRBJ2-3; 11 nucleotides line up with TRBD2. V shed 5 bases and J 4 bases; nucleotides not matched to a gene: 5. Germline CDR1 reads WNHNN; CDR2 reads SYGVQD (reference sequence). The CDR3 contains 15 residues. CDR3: CASSPLAGGSDTQYF. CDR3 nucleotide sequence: TGCGCCAGCAGTCCCCTAGCGGGAGGATCAGATACGCAGTATTTT.

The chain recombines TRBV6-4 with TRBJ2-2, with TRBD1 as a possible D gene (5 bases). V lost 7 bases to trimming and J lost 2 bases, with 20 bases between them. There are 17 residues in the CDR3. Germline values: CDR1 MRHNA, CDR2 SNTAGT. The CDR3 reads CASIGVRATINTGELFF. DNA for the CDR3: TGTGCCAGCATAGGGGTCCGAGCAACAATTAACACCGGGGAGCTGTTTTTT.

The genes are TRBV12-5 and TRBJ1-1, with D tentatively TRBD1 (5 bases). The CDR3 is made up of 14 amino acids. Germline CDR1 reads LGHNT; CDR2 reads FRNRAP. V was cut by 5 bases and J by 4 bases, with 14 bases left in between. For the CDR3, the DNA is TGTGCTAGTGGTCCGGGTGGGGGTATCACTGAAGCTTTCTTT. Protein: CASGPGGGITEAFF.

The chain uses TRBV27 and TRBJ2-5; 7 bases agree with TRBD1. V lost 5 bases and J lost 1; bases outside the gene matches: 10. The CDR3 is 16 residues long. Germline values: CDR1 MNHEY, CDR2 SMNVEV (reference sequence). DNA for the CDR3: TGTGCCAGCAGTCAACCGGGACAGATTCTCCAAGAGACCCAGTACTTC. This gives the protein CASSQPGQILQETQYF.

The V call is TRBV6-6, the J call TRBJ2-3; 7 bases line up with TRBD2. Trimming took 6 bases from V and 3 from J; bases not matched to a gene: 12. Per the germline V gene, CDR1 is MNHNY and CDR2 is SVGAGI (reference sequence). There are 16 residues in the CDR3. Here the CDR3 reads CASSPQGGSGTDTQYF. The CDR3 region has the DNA TGTGCCAGCAGCCCCCAGGGCGGGAGTGGAACAGATACGCAGTATTTT.

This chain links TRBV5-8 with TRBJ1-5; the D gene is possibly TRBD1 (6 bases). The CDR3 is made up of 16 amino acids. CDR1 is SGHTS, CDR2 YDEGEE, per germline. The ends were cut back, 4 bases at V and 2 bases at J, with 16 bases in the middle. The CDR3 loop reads CASSIRTAGGNQPQHF. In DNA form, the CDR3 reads TGTGCCAGCAGCATCCGGACAGCGGGTGGCAATCAGCCCCAGCATTTT.